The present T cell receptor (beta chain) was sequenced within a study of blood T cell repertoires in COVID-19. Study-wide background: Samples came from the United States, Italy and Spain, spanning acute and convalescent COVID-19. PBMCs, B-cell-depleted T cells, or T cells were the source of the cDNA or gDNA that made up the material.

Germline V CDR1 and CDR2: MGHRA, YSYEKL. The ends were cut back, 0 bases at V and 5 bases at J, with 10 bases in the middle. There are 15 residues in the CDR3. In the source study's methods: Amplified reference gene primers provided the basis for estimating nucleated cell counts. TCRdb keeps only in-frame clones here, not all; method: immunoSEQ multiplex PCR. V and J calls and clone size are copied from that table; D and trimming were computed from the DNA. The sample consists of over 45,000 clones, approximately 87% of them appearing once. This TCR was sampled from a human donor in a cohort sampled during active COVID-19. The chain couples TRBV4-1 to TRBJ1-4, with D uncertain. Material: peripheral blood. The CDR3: CASSQDAARNEKLFF. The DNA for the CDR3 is TGCGCCAGCAGCCAAGATGCAGCGCGGAATGAAAAACTGTTTTTT.